Presented here are 30 T cell receptor beta chains from one specimen sequenced in a study of long-term antiretroviral therapy in people with HIV. Version v3.0 of the immunoSEQ assay was performed at survey level. The protocol was immunoSEQ multiplex PCR, while the TCRdb copy is restricted to in-frame clones and leaves out a portion. This sample has tens of thousands of clones; roughly four fifths occur once, and the top ten carry 23%. Sequencing used unsorted PBMCs, obtained 0.4 years after starting antiretroviral therapy. The receptor source for this set is a man aged 45-65 years with HIV.

This sequence joins TRBV4-1 and TRBJ1-3; 9 bases align to TRBD1. CDR3 length: 16 residues. The V segment lost 6 bases and the J segment 4 bases; nucleotides outside the gene matches: 10. Germline CDR1 reads MGHRA; CDR2 reads YSYEKL. CDR3 sequence: CASRVGTGSVGNTIYF. DNA of the CDR3: TGCGCCAGCAGAGTAGGGACAGGGAGCGTCGGAAACACCATATATTTT.

The chain's CDR3 is CASSQEQWLVEAFF. The CDR3 region has the DNA TGCGCCAGCAGCCAAGAACAATGGCTGGTTGAAGCTTTCTTT. The rearrangement links TRBV4-3 to TRBJ1-1; no definite D call. Germline CDR1 and CDR2: LGHNA and YSLEER. The CDR3 contains 14 residues. Trimming shortened V by 0 bases and J by 7 bases, and 12 bases separated the two germline ends.

The gene calls are TRBV5-4 and TRBJ1-1; D is uncertain. Trimming shortened V by 4 bases and J by 1 base, and 8 bases separated the two germline ends. Germline V lookup: CDR1 SGHNT, CDR2 YYREEE (reference sequence). This CDR3 is 13 amino acids long. The CDR3 protein is CASSRGKNTEAFF. DNA of the CDR3: TGTGCCAGCAGCCGAGGAAAGAACACTGAAGCTTTCTTT. The full variable domain, completed using reference TRBV5-4 and TRBJ1-1, is ETGVTQSPTHLIKTRGQQVTLRCSSQSGHNTVSWYQQALGQGPQFIFQYYREEENGRGNFPPRFSGLQFPNYSSELNVNALELDDSALYLCASSRGKNTEAFFGQGTRLTVV.

The gene calls are TRBV5-6 and TRBJ1-1; D is unclear. The germline V gene has CDR1 SGHDT and CDR2 YYEEEE. V lost 0 bases and J lost 6, with 9 bases in between. The CDR3 length is 13 residues. The DNA for the CDR3 is TGTGCCAGCAGCTTGGGGTTTACTTCTGAAGCTTTCTTT. Protein sequence: CASSLGFTSEAFF. Full variable domain (missing parts from reference TRBV5-6 and TRBJ1-1): DAGVTQSPTHLIKTRGQQVTLRCSPKSGHDTVSWYQQALGQGPQFIFQYYEEEERQRGNFPDRFSGHQFPNYSSELNVNALLLGDSALYLCASSLGFTSEAFFGQGTRLTVV.

V is TRBV6-5 and J is TRBJ1-5; weak D call: TRBD1 (5 bases). The CDR3 totals 13 residues. The germline V gene encodes CDR1 MNHEY and CDR2 SVGAGI. V lost 2 bases to trimming and J lost 4 bases, with 6 bases between them. CDR3 nucleotide sequence: TGTGCCAGCAGTTACGGGGGGAATCAGCCCCAGCATTTT. Its translation: CASSYGGNQPQHF.

CDR3 in DNA: TGTGCCATCAGTGCGAGCGGGGCTTACGAGCAGTACTTC. Residues: CAISASGAYEQYF. The chain employs TRBV10-3 and TRBJ2-7; 7 bases align to TRBD2. V shed 4 bases and J 4 bases; nucleotides not matched to a gene: 4. CDR1 is ENHRY and CDR2 is SYGVKD in the germline V gene. The CDR3 is 13 amino acids.

The V and J genes are TRBV7-9 and TRBJ2-5; 9 bases match TRBD1. The CDR3 runs 19 residues. Losses at the gene ends were 5 bases for V and 5 bases for J; bases not matched to a gene: 21. The germline gives CDR1 SEHNR, CDR2 FQNEAQ (reference sequence). This CDR3 is CASSPLIPPQGADRETQYF. DNA of the CDR3: TGTGCCAGCAGCCCGCTTATCCCCCCACAGGGGGCCGACCGGGAGACCCAGTACTTC.

The V and J genes are TRBV27 and TRBJ2-2; D not resolved. This CDR3 comprises 14 residues. V was trimmed by 3 bases and J by 4 bases, leaving 9 bases between them. The germline V gene encodes CDR1 MNHEY and CDR2 SMNVEV (reference sequence). The chain's CDR3 is CASSLGIVTGELFF. Written as DNA, the CDR3 is TGTGCCAGCAGTTTGGGGATCGTCACCGGGGAGCTGTTTTTT.

This clone was seen more than once but under ten times. The J gene is TRBJ1-6, the V gene TRBV4-3, with 8 bases lining up with TRBD1. In germline, CDR1 is LGHNA, CDR2 YSLEER. V trimming: 3 bases; J trimming: 7 bases; junction bases outside the gene matches: 8. CDR3 length equals 16 residues. The CDR3 coding sequence is TGCGCCAGCAGCCAGGACCGGACAGGGCAGAATTCACCCCTCCACTTT. Translation gives CASSQDRTGQNSPLHF.

For this clone: The junction departs from the called germline gene at one end, perhaps through a read error. This chain links TRBV7-7 with TRBJ1-1; D is perhaps TRBD1 (5 bases). The CDR3 runs 13 residues. CDR1 is SSHAT, CDR2 FNYEAQ, per germline (reference sequence). CDR3 coding DNA: TGTGCTAGCAGCTTGACAGTGAACACTGAAGCTTTCTTT. It codes for CASSLTVNTEAFF.

The chain has TRBV11-3 and TRBJ2-3, with D hard to call. V gave up 4 bases and J gave up 0 bases, with 8 bases separating them. Per the germline V gene, CDR1 is SGHNT and CDR2 is YENEEA. This CDR3 has 14 amino acids. The CDR3 here is CASSWAPSTDTQYF. The DNA for the CDR3 is TGTGCCAGCAGCTGGGCCCCGAGCACAGATACGCAGTATTTT.

The genes are TRBV29-1 and TRBJ1-4, with TRBD1 matching over 7 bases. V trimming: 6 bases; J trimming: 6 bases; junction bases outside the gene matches: 13. The CDR3 is made up of 15 amino acids. Germline CDR1 is SQVTM and CDR2 is ANQGSEA. The CDR3 nucleotides read TGCAGCGTCGTCCCCTGGGGCCAGGGGGATGAAAAACTGTTTTTT. It yields the protein CSVVPWGQGDEKLFF.

The chain employs TRBV18 and TRBJ1-2; the D is unclear. CDR3 length: 14 residues. CDR1 and CDR2 (germline): KGHSH, LQKENI. V gave up 4 bases and J gave up 4 bases, with 13 bases separating them. In DNA, the CDR3 is TGTGCCAGCTCACGTGGGGATGGGAGCTATGGCTACACCTTC. This sequence encodes CASSRGDGSYGYTF.

The rearrangement links TRBV9 to TRBJ1-5, with D perhaps matching TRBD1 (5 bases). CDR3 size: 15 residues. Germline values: CDR1 SGDLS, CDR2 YYNGEE. Trimming pared 0 bases from V and 9 bases from J, leaving 16 bases between. The CDR3 nucleotides read TGTGCCAGCAGCGTAGGGTCAGGAGGGGTCGGGCCCCAGCATTTT. Translating it yields CASSVGSGGVGPQHF.

The chain joins TRBV27 to TRBJ1-2, with D tentatively TRBD1 (6 bases). The V end lost 8 bases, the J end lost 5 bases, and 18 bases lay between the germline ends. The CDR3 is 14 residues long. Germline-derived CDR1 and CDR2 are MNHEY and SMNVEV (reference sequence). The CDR3 DNA is TGTGCCAGCCAACAGGGTAATAAGGGGTATGGCTACACCTTC. The encoded protein is CASQQGNKGYGYTF.

V gene TRBV4-1 combines with J gene TRBJ2-1; D might be TRBD1 or TRBD2, each matching 6 bases. The germline CDR1 and CDR2 sequences are MGHRA and YSYEKL. Trimming shortened V by 1 base and J by 7 bases, and 14 bases separated the two germline ends. This CDR3 comprises 15 residues. The CDR3, as DNA: TGCGCCAGCAGCCAAGGCCGGGGGCGCGTGAATGAGCAGTTCTTC. It encodes CASSQGRGRVNEQFF.

The genes are TRBV28 and TRBJ1-4, with TRBD1 as a possible D gene (5 bases). This CDR3 contains 15 residues. Germline CDR1 and CDR2: MDHEN and SYDVKM. V was pared by 2 bases and J by 8 bases, with 15 bases between. The CDR3 DNA reads as TGTGCCAGCAGTTTAAGAGTGGGGGACTTAGAAAAACTGTTTTTT. This codes for CASSLRVGDLEKLFF.

This clone is a singleton in its sample. The chain couples TRBV11-1 to TRBJ2-1; 12 bases match TRBD2. CDR1 is SGHAT, CDR2 FQDESV, per germline (reference sequence). The CDR3 spans 16 residues. The junction had 2 bases not matched to a gene; V was cut back by 5 bases and J by 0 bases. CDR3 in amino acids: CASSPTSGGSYNEQFF. CDR3 sequence (DNA): TGTGCCAGCAGCCCGACTAGCGGGGGCTCCTACAATGAGCAGTTCTTC.

The rearrangement uses TRBV30 and TRBJ1-2, with D maybe TRBD1 (6 bases). Trimming removed 0 bases at V and 7 bases at J, with 9 bases between. Germline CDR1 and CDR2: GTSNPN and SVGIG (reference sequence). CDR3 length: 12 residues. This chain's CDR3 is CAWSVQGVGYTF. The DNA of the CDR3 is TGTGCCTGGAGTGTACAGGGTGTTGGCTACACCTTC.

Only one count was recorded for this clone. The chain has TRBV2 and TRBJ2-2; TRBD2 matches 7 bases. Unmatched junction bases numbered 4, after V lost 8 bases and J lost 4 bases. This CDR3 is built from 13 residues. In germline, CDR1 is SNHLY, CDR2 FYNNEI. The CDR3 sequence: CASGGDRTGELFF. The CDR3 DNA is TGTGCCAGCGGGGGGGACCGCACCGGGGAGCTGTTTTTT. The whole variable domain, remainder taken from reference TRBV2 and TRBJ2-2, is EPEVTQTPSHQVTQMGQEVILRCVPISNHLYFYWYRQILGQKVEFLVSFYNNEISEKSEIFDDQFSVERPDGSNFTLKIRSTKLEDSAMYFCASGGDRTGELFFGEGSRLTVL.

CDR3 sequence reads: CASSPLYSAEAFF. The CDR3 DNA sequence: TGTGCCAGCAGCCCCCTATATAGCGCTGAAGCTTTCTTT. J is TRBJ1-1 and V is TRBV27; unclear D gene. CDR1 is MNHEY and CDR2 is SMNVEV in the germline V gene (reference sequence). V dropped 6 bases and J dropped 6 bases, with 14 bases sitting between them. The CDR3 is 13 amino acids.

The chain joins TRBV28 to TRBJ1-6, with TRBD1 matching over 7 bases. Germline CDR1 is MDHEN and CDR2 is SYDVKM. The CDR3 runs 14 residues. Trimming cost V 7 bases and J 9 bases; bases outside gene matches: 9. This CDR3 reads CASTFQGGGSPLHF. CDR3 DNA sequence: TGTGCCAGCACCTTTCAAGGGGGCGGTTCACCCCTCCACTTT.

V is TRBV4-1 and J is TRBJ1-6; 9 bases line up with TRBD1. The V and J ends lost 5 bases and 8 bases, in that order; junction bases with no gene match: 4. Per germline, CDR1 MGHRA and CDR2 YSYEKL. The CDR3 sequence is 14 residues long. CDR3 amino acids: CASSARTGDSPLHF. The CDR3 nucleotides read TGCGCCAGCAGCGCTCGGACAGGGGATTCACCCCTCCACTTT.

This chain joins TRBV7-2 and TRBJ2-2; 10 bases are shared with TRBD2. This CDR3 region has 14 residues. The germline V gene has CDR1 SGHTA and CDR2 FQGNSA. With V trimmed by 5 bases and J by 7 bases, 4 bases remained unmatched. The chain's CDR3 is CASSPRTSGGELFF. CDR3 DNA sequence: TGTGCCAGCAGCCCTCGGACTAGCGGCGGGGAGCTGTTTTTT.

The chain carries TRBV10-3 and TRBJ1-6, with TRBD1 matching 10 bases. This CDR3 has 15 amino acids. Trimming cost V 4 bases and J 10 bases; bases outside gene matches: 7. CDR1 is ENHRY and CDR2 is SYGVKD in the germline V gene. CDR3: CAISVRDRGGSPLHF. The CDR3 DNA reads TGTGCCATCAGTGTCCGGGACAGGGGCGGCTCACCCCTCCACTTT.

This chain links TRBV18 with TRBJ1-1, with D perhaps TRBD1 (6 bases). Trimming took 6 bases from V and 2 from J, leaving 16 bases between them. Germline assignment: CDR1 KGHSH and CDR2 LQKENI. The CDR3 length is 15 residues. The CDR3 DNA is TGTGCCAGCTCTGGCTTTGGGGGCACAAACACTGAAGCTTTCTTT. Translating it yields CASSGFGGTNTEAFF.

This clone has a handful of counts. The chain is built from TRBV19 and TRBJ1-1; D call uncertain. V was clipped by 9 bases and J by 8 bases, with 13 bases between them. The CDR3 has 11 amino acids. The germline CDR1 and CDR2 sequences are LNHDA and SQIVND (reference sequence). DNA for the CDR3: TGTGCCAGCACGACCGGGAGGGAAGCTTTCTTT. It codes for CASTTGREAFF.

This clone is a singleton in its sample. The rearrangement joins TRBV6-6 to TRBJ2-7, with D hard to call. This CDR3 contains 14 residues. V was cut by 6 bases and J by 4 bases, with 16 bases left in between. Per the germline V gene, CDR1 is MNHNY and CDR2 is SVGAGI (reference sequence). Written as DNA, the CDR3 is TGTGCCAGCAGGCCCAACTCCCCCAGGTACGAGCAGTACTTC. As protein: CASRPNSPRYEQYF.

This clone was seen just once. The chain couples TRBV11-1 to TRBJ2-3, with 7 positions matching TRBD2. There are 16 residues in the CDR3. V was pared by 6 bases and J by 1 base, with 10 bases of the junction left unmatched. Germline CDR1 reads SGHAT; CDR2 reads FQDESV (reference sequence). The CDR3 bases are TGTGCCAGCAGATCGGGACTATCTCTCCGCACAGATACGCAGTATTTT. This sequence encodes CASRSGLSLRTDTQYF. Complete variable domain (other parts from reference TRBV11-1 and TRBJ2-3): EAEVAQSPRYKITEKSQAVAFWCDPISGHATLYWYRQILGQGPELLVQFQDESVVDDSQLPKDRFSAERLKGVDSTLKIQPAELGDSAMYLCASRSGLSLRTDTQYFGPGTRLTVL.

J is TRBJ1-1 and V is TRBV5-1; no clear D. Germline V lookup: CDR1 SGHRS, CDR2 YFSETQ. The CDR3 runs 14 residues. Trimming stripped 0 bases from V and 1 base from J, with 7 bases between. The CDR3 bases are TGCGCCAGCAGCTTGGGGGCCCAGAACACTGAAGCTTTCTTT. This gives the protein CASSLGAQNTEAFF.